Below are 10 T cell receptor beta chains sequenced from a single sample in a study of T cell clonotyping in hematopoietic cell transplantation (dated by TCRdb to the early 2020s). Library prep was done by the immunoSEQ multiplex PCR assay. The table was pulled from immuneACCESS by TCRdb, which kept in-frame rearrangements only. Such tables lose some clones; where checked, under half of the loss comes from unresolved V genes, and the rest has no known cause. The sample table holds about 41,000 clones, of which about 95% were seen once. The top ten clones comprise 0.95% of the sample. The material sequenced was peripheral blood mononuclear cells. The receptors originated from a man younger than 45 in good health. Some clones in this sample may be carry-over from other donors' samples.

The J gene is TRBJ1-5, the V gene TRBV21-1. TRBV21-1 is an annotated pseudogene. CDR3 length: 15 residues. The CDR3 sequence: CASSKARNSNQPQHF. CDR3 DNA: TGTGCCAGCAGCAAAGCCCGCAATAGCAATCAGCCCCAGCATTTT.

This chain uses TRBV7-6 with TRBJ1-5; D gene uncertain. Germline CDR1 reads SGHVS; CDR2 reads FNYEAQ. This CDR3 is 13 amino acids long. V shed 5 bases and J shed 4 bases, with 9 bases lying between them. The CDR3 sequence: CASSPAENQPQHF. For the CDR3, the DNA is TGTGCCAGCAGCCCCGCCGAGAATCAGCCCCAGCATTTT.

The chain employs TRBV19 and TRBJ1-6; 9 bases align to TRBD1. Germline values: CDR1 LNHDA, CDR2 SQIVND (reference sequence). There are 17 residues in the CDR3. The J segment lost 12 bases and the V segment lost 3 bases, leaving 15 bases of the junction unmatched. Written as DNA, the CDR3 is TGTGCCAGTAGTATTGCACCTGGCGGACAGGGGTTTTTACCCCTCCACTTT. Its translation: CASSIAPGGQGFLPLHF.

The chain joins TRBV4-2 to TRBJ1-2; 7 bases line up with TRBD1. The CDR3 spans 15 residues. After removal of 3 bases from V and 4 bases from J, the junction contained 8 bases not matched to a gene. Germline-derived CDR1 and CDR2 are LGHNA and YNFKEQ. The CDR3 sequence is CASSHPLTGPYGYTF. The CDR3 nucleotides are TGTGCCAGCAGCCATCCTCTGACAGGGCCCTATGGCTACACCTTC.

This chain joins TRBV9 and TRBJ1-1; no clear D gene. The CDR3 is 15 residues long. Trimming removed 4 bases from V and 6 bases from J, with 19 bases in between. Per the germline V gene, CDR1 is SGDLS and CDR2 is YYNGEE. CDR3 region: CASSPHAGSGSEAFF. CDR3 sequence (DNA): TGTGCCAGCAGCCCCCACGCTGGCAGTGGTTCTGAAGCTTTCTTT.

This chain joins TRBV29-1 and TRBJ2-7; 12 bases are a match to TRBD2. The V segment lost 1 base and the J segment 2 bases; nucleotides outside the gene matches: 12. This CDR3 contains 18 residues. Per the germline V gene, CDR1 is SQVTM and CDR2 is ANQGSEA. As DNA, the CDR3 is TGCAGCGTTGAAGGAGGCTCACTAGCGGGAGGCTCCGCCTACGAGCAGTACTTC. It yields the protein CSVEGGSLAGGSAYEQYF.

DNA of the CDR3: TGTGCCAGCAGCGTAGGCAGCAGGGAGGATGAGCAGTTCTTC. Its protein product is CASSVGSREDEQFF. This chain links TRBV9 with TRBJ2-1, with D perhaps TRBD2 (6 bases). The germline gives CDR1 SGDLS, CDR2 YYNGEE. The CDR3 sequence is 14 residues long. V was shortened by 0 bases and J by 8 bases, with 12 bases between the two germline ends.

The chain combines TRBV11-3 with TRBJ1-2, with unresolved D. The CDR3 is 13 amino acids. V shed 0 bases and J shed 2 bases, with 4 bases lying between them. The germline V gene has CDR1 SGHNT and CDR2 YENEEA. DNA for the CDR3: TGTGCCAGCAGCTTAGATCCAAACTATGGCTACACCTTC. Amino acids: CASSLDPNYGYTF. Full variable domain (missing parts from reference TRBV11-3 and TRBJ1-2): EAGVVQSPRYKIIEKKQPVAFWCNPISGHNTLYWYLQNLGQGPELLIRYENEEAVDDSQLPKDRFSAERLKGVDSTLKIQPAELGDSAVYLCASSLDPNYGYTFGSGTRLTVV.

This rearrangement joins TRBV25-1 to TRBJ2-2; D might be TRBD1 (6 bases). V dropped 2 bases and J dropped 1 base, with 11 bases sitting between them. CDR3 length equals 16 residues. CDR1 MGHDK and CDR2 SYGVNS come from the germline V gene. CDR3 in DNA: TGTGCCAGCAGTGAAAGGACAGATTTGAACACCGGGGAGCTGTTTTTT. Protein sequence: CASSERTDLNTGELFF.

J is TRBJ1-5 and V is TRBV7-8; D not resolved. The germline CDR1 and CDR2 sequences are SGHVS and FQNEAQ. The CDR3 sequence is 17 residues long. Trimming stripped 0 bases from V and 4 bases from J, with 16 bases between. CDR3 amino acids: CASSLALVGHPNQPQHF. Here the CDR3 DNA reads TGTGCCAGCAGCTTAGCGTTGGTCGGGCACCCTAATCAGCCCCAGCATTTT.